A single sample gave rise to the 11 T cell receptor beta chains below, sequenced in a study of shared clonotypes between healthy human individuals. The method was immunoSEQ multiplex PCR; TCRdb's version includes in-frame clones alone and lacks a portion of them. The repertoire holds about 700,000 clones, with 90% to 95% as singletons. Naive CD8 cells comprised CD45RO-negative, CCR7-positively selected cells, excluding terminally differentiated effector memory CD45RA+ cells. The sequenced sample was naive CD8+ T cells sorted from blood. All receptors derive from a young man in good health.

The gene calls are TRBV27 and TRBJ2-3; perhaps TRBD2 as D (5 bases). Trimming removed 5 bases from V and 1 base from J, with 16 bases in between. Germline CDR1 MNHEY, CDR2 SMNVEV (reference sequence). This CDR3 has 16 residues. In DNA form, the CDR3 reads TGTGCCAGCAGTATTCATCCACTAGGAGGCACAGATACGCAGTATTTT. Amino acid sequence: CASSIHPLGGTDTQYF.

The chain carries TRBV11-2 and TRBJ2-3; the match to TRBD1 covers 12 bases. V lost 5 bases and J lost 1; bases outside the gene matches: 4. The CDR3 runs to 16 residues. Germline V gives CDR1 SGHAT, CDR2 FQNNGV. The CDR3: CASSPGQGAGTDTQYF. As DNA, the CDR3 is TGTGCCAGCAGCCCGGGACAGGGGGCCGGCACAGATACGCAGTATTTT. Full variable domain (rest looked up from reference TRBV11-2 and TRBJ2-3): EAGVAQSPRYKIIEKRQSVAFWCNPISGHATLYWYQQILGQGPKLLIQFQNNGVVDDSQLPKDRFSAERLKGVDSTLKIQPAKLEDSAVYLCASSPGQGAGTDTQYFGPGTRLTVL.

The rearrangement joins TRBV7-6 to TRBJ2-7; no clear D. This CDR3 spans 16 amino acids. V was trimmed by 5 bases and J by 3 bases, leaving 20 bases between them. CDR1 and CDR2 (germline): SGHVS, FNYEAQ. The CDR3 DNA reads TGTGCCAGCAGCCGAACGGCGGTGGGGATGATCTACGAGCAGTACTTC. It encodes CASSRTAVGMIYEQYF.

The rearrangement uses TRBV11-2 and TRBJ1-4; 9 bases agree with TRBD1. The CDR3 runs to 16 residues. J was trimmed by 5 bases and V by 5 bases; bases with no gene match: 9. Germline V gene lookup returns CDR1 SGHAT and CDR2 FQNNGV. CDR3 protein: CASSPRGTGINEKLFF. For the CDR3, the DNA is TGTGCCAGCAGCCCTAGGGGGACAGGGATAAATGAAAAACTGTTTTTT.

The chain couples TRBV9 to TRBJ2-2; TRBD1 matches at 9 bases. Trimming took 4 bases from V and 7 from J; bases not matched to a gene: 17. The CDR3 contains 18 residues. Germline-derived CDR1 and CDR2 are SGDLS and YYNGEE. The CDR3 reads CASSLPRQGVNDGGELFF. The CDR3 region has the DNA TGTGCCAGCAGCCTACCTAGACAGGGGGTAAATGATGGCGGGGAGCTGTTTTTT.

The chain couples TRBV7-2 to TRBJ2-3, with 10 bases lining up with TRBD2. The CDR3 contains 17 residues. The V gene's germline CDR1 is SGHTA and CDR2 FQGNSA. J was trimmed by 0 bases and V by 2 bases; bases with no gene match: 5. CDR3 DNA: TGTGCCAGCAGCTTAACAGCGGGAGGGTCAAGCACAGATACGCAGTATTTT. It yields the protein CASSLTAGGSSTDTQYF. Looking up the rest from reference TRBV7-2 and TRBJ2-3 gives the full variable domain: GAGVSQSPSNKVTEKGKDVELRCDPISGHTALYWYRQSLGQGLEFLIYFQGNSAPDKSGLPSDRFSAERTGGSVSTLTIQRTQQEDSAVYLCASSLTAGGSSTDTQYFGPGTRLTVL.

This chain links TRBV7-8 with TRBJ1-5, with 9 bases aligning to TRBD1. Trimming took 5 bases from V and 7 from J; bases not matched to a gene: 9. This CDR3 contains 15 residues. Germline V CDR1 and CDR2: SGHVS, FQNEAQ. CDR3 DNA sequence: TGTGCCAGCAGCCCAGGACAGGGGTCAGACCAGCCCCAGCATTTT. Translating gives CASSPGQGSDQPQHF.

The gene calls are TRBV29-1 and TRBJ1-2; no clear D gene. This CDR3 has 11 amino acids. CDR1 and CDR2 (germline): SQVTM, ANQGSEA. V was cut by 7 bases and J by 7 bases, with 13 bases left in between. CDR3 loop: CSAGRAGGYTF. CDR3 in DNA: TGCAGCGCCGGTCGGGCTGGTGGCTACACCTTC.

The genes are TRBV27 and TRBJ2-7, with 7 nucleotides matching TRBD2. Germline CDR1 reads MNHEY; CDR2 reads SMNVEV (reference sequence). The CDR3 consists of 13 residues. V shed 7 bases and J 3 bases; nucleotides not matched to a gene: 6. In DNA, the CDR3 is TGTGCCAGCAAGCCGCGGGAGTACTACGAGCAGTACTTC. Translation: CASKPREYYEQYF.

V and J are TRBV10-2 and TRBJ2-1, with 10 bases identical to TRBD2. Looked up from germline, CDR1 is WSHSY and CDR2 is SAAADI. The CDR3 has 17 amino acids. V lost 1 base, J lost 9 bases, and 12 bases stayed unmatched. The CDR3 sequence is CASSELLLAGSASEQFF. Here the CDR3 DNA reads TGCGCCAGCAGTGAGTTACTACTAGCGGGATCGGCTAGTGAGCAGTTCTTC.

As for this clone: Other DNA sequences in this specimen translate into the identical CDR3. This chain links TRBV6-1 with TRBJ2-7; 8 positions agree with TRBD1. V trimming: 10 bases; J trimming: 4 bases; junction bases outside the gene matches: 6. Germline lookup yields CDR1 MNHNS and CDR2 SASEGT. The CDR3 extends over 12 amino acids. The CDR3 coding sequence is TGTGCCACCCGGACAGGGTCGTACGAGCAGTACTTC. It yields the protein CATRTGSYEQYF.